This TCR beta chain was identified during a study of cytomegalovirus exposure and HLA in healthy donors (dated by TCRdb to about 2017). With regard to the full study: In an earlier analysis of roughly 590 of the donors, under 300 Gb of sequence data and some 120 million unique TCR beta sequences from about 180 million T cells were reported. Both class I and class II loci were covered by HLA typing, at four-digit resolution. Of the roughly 420 genotyped donors, less than 90% were placed in the genetic ancestry cluster associated with self-reported Caucasian donors. The aim of the study was to test whether cataloging public T cell receptors could identify signatures of past pathogen exposure. On average, 235,054 unique TCR beta nucleotide sequences were sequenced per donor among a few hundred genotyped donors of the cohort, with roughly a sixth of those sequences being non-productive. A separate validation cohort of roughly 110 different subjects was used in addition to the approximately 640-subject first cohort. To study patterns of TCR occurrence, a later analysis re-analyzed previously published TCR beta repertoires from more than 550 donors and added high-resolution HLA genotyping. In a later genetic analysis, genome-wide SNP genotypes for about 55% of the roughly 700 donors were used, and that subset was treated as a discovery cohort. Because of strong linkage in the cohort, five DR-DQ haplotypes were treated as single units for association and clustering. Every discovery cohort repertoire had been produced on one sequencing platform. In an earlier analysis of roughly 580 of the donors, high-throughput TCR beta sequencing was used to judge whether each TCR beta V gene segment behaved as functional or pseudogenic. Roughly 300 gigabases of sequencing data and roughly 81 million unique TCR sequences made up an early release that covered several hundred HLA-typed donors. To predict cytomegalovirus infection status, the study combined high-throughput TCR immunosequencing, statistical association of individual TCRs with disease status, and machine learning. In the later analysis, no new phenotypic data were used to find candidate immune exposures; instead, reliance was placed on TCR beta sequences and their occurrence across donors. The study profiled the T cell repertoires of more than 500 subjects by immunosequencing and related them to cytomegalovirus serostatus. Donor age, sex, ethnicity and CMV serostatus were compiled alongside the repertoire data. Typing coverage varied by locus: roughly 620-630 donors for A, B, C, DRB1 and DQB1; approximately 500 for DQA1; approximately 610 for DPA1; approximately 450 for DPB1.

A word on this clone: Its antigen target is currently unknown. There are no base qualities to consult, and no much larger clone falls within one base.

The library was generated by the immunoSEQ multiplex PCR assay. For the multiplex PCR, a mixture combining 60 forward primers for TCR Vbeta segments and 13 reverse primers for TCR Jbeta segments was used. The CDR3 region of rearranged TCR beta genes was amplified from genomic DNA by a multiplex PCR assay. On the Illumina HiSeq System, the amplified TCR beta libraries were sequenced as 87-base-pair reads. On the study's bioinformatics: A later analysis counted some 74 million unique TCR beta chains across the 550 to 800 repertoires, and roughly 11 million of these chains were shared by at least two donors. Raw reads were error-corrected and collapsed into unique sequences with a nearest-neighbor algorithm that merged closely related sequences to remove PCR and sequencing errors. CDR3 sequences were aligned to IMGT reference sequences to assign V, D and J gene segments. Each retained sequence needed at least a six-nucleotide match to both a V gene segment and a J gene segment. A rearrangement was called productive if the CDR3 had no stop codons and remained in frame with V and J, and every other rearrangement was called non-productive. CDR3 was defined according to IMGT convention as the region running from the second conserved V-encoded cysteine to the conserved J-encoded phenylalanine. Sequences without an unambiguous match to a single V gene segment were excluded from the earlier analysis of approximately 600 of the donors. In an earlier analysis of a few hundred of the donors, a V segment was called functional when productive rearrangements were above 56.7%, and segregating when the standard deviation between donors exceeded 5%. To diagnose cytomegalovirus status from the catalog of TCR beta chain sequences, a statistical classification framework was built. V and J gene assignment, in a later analysis, came from comparing TCR nucleotide sequences with IMGT/GENE-DB human TR gene sequences. The TCRdist pipeline was used in a later analysis to assign CDR3 sequences and most-parsimonious VDJ recombination scenarios. In a later analysis, each TCR beta chain was defined by its CDR3 amino acid sequence together with its V-gene family, and reads without a unique V-gene family were excluded. A later analysis removed 550 to 700 highly shared, low-generation-probability nucleotide sequences to deal with suspected cross-contamination and a sequencing artifact. In a later analysis, a clonal expansion index was calculated for each public chain from normalized within-repertoire ranks of inferred template counts. In a later analysis, generation probabilities were computed using a VDJ recombination model fitted to out-of-frame rearrangements, and the results were checked against IGoR. A later analysis scored TCR-TCR, TCR-HLA and TCR-CMV co-occurrence with hypergeometric tests, applying a repertoire-size bias correction to TCR pairs. False discovery rates were estimated in a later analysis by permuting HLA or CMV assignments 20 times. In a later analysis, co-occurring TCRs were grouped with DBSCAN, and TCRdist sequence similarity was added when clustering was performed within HLA-allele-positive subsets. Repertoires with fewer than 30,000 or more than 120,000 public chains were left out of co-occurrence clustering, as were several repertoires with anomalous nucleotide sharing. The clones in this table, taken by TCRdb from immuneACCESS, are in-frame only. Not every clone is retained; where verified, under half of the shortfall comes from an unresolved V gene, and the cause of the rest is unknown. V and J calls and clone size are given by that table; D and trimming were obtained from the DNA. Here the sample has 110,000 or so clones; approximately 80% occur a single time. Roughly 1.2% of the sample is taken by the ten largest.

The cohort was made up of about 670 healthy bone marrow donors. At the time of sampling, all cohort members were nominally healthy, though unrecorded immune exposures were likely present. The donor was CMV seronegative and was included in the group of under 450 seronegative cohort members. Every donor gave a peripheral blood sample, and the peripheral blood mononuclear cells from that sample were used for TCR beta sequencing. The Qiagen DNeasy Blood Extraction Kit was used to extract genomic DNA from the blood cell samples. Trimming takes 2 bases from V and 2 bases from J, and the germline ends sit 16 bases apart. The CDR3, from cysteine to phenylalanine, totals 16 residues. Of all the DNA, just the CDR3 is kept, 48 bases in frame from base 1. CDR1 and CDR2 are drawn from the germline V gene: SGHTA, FQGNSA. What the study reported, not specific to this receptor: Immune exposure information for the cohort was limited to CMV serostatus. The study listed 150 to 200 TCR beta chains as associated with cytomegalovirus. In both the original and validation cohorts, the classifier was reported to diagnose cytomegalovirus status with high specificity and sensitivity. In a later genetic analysis, fewer N-insertions in productive TCRs were reported among donors in an Asian-associated ancestry cluster than the approximately 710-donor mean. Because counts were too low, seventeen rarely observed V segments, including chromosome 9 orphons, were excluded from the earlier analysis of around 590 of the donors. In vitro tests confirmed that a few of the cytomegalovirus-associated TCR beta chains recognize cytomegalovirus antigens. At a false discovery rate of 0.05, a later analysis linked around 15,000 TCR beta sequences to specific HLA alleles. Most TCR sequences were observed very rarely across donors, whereas some public TCRs were present in many individuals. A later analysis reported that several top co-occurrence clusters appeared linked to parvovirus B19, influenza, CMV and Epstein-Barr virus. Correlated functional status among segregating V segments might reflect linkage disequilibrium, but an unknown experimental factor could not be ruled out. A further reported finding was that TCR beta sequences accurately predicted the HLA-A and HLA-B alleles for most subjects in the first cohort. The authors suggested that the approach could potentially be generalized to other disease states and immunological phenotypes. According to a later analysis, TCR association rates differed among HLA loci, with DRB1 alleles showing the most associated TCRs and HLA-C alleles showing the fewest. A cluster of highly shared sequence variants was judged likely to represent a technical artifact of the sequencing pipeline. This cohort had only TCR beta chains sequenced, and the lack of alpha or paired-chain data limited which features could be detected. Broadly in line with IMGT annotations, most TCR beta V segments showed up in productive rearrangements about 87% or about 30% of the time in an earlier analysis of some 590 of the donors. Assigning TCR associations to individual alleles was difficult when HLA alleles, especially DR and DQ, strongly co-occurred. Most CMV-associated TCR beta chains appeared to be HLA-restricted in a later analysis, and the HLA associations seemed to be driven largely by CMV exposure. Because the 87-base-pair reads could not distinguish some IMGT-functional V segments, including TRBV6-2 and TRBV6-3, those segments were excluded. Compared with equally common non-associated chains, HLA-associated TCR beta chains in a later analysis were more clonally expanded and had lower generation probabilities. HLA typing was unavailable for some donors at each locus, so association tests used only the typed subset. Roughly uniform sequencing depth across donors was assumed in presence/absence analyses, although this assumption may not hold. A later genetic analysis associated a missense DCLRE1C variant with V-gene and J-gene trimming of TCR beta chains, and an independent cohort replicated the association.

This receptor was taken from a man aged 25 to 45 in good health and CMV-seronegative. The sample was PBMCs. The chain joins TRBV7-2 to TRBJ2-7; the D gene is not confidently resolved. The base sequence is TGTGCCAGCAGCTTACAAGCCTTACCCTTACCCTACGAGCAGTACTTC. This is translated as CASSLQALPLPYEQYF.